These 9 T cell receptor beta chains were all obtained from the same sample, sequenced in a study of OX40 agonist ivuxolimab in advanced cancers. TCRdb's copy holds only in-frame clones and misses some; the assay was immunoSEQ multiplex PCR. The repertoire holds 70,000 or so clones, with roughly 89% as singletons. The sample in question was CD4+ or CD8+ T cells sorted from blood, obtained in a trial of the OX40 agonist ivuxolimab. The receptor source for this set is an adult with an advanced solid tumor such as melanoma, head and neck, liver or kidney cancer.

This rearrangement joins TRBV5-1 to TRBJ2-2; 7 bases are shared with TRBD1. From germline, CDR1 is SGHRS and CDR2 YFSETQ. This CDR3 is built from 15 residues. V gave up 3 bases and J gave up 4 bases; unmatched junction bases: 6. This CDR3 is CASSSSTGPTGELFF. CDR3 nucleotides: TGCGCCAGCAGCTCCTCGACAGGGCCCACCGGGGAGCTGTTTTTT.

V is TRBV7-2 and J is TRBJ1-1, with no clear D. This CDR3 is 15 amino acids long. Trimming removed 4 bases from V and 2 bases from J, with 14 bases in between. Germline lookup yields CDR1 SGHTA and CDR2 FQGNSA. The CDR3 region has the DNA TGTGCCAGCAGCTATAGTTCGTCGCGCAACACTGAAGCTTTCTTT. Protein: CASSYSSSRNTEAFF.

The chain has TRBV5-4 and TRBJ2-2; 8 nucleotides line up with TRBD2. The V and J ends lost 2 bases and 6 bases, in that order; junction bases with no gene match: 6. This CDR3 contains 15 residues. The germline V gene encodes CDR1 SGHNT and CDR2 YYREEE (reference sequence). The CDR3 DNA is TGTGCCAGCAGCTTTGGGACTAGGCGACCCGGGGAGCTGTTTTTT. It encodes CASSFGTRRPGELFF.

As regards this clone: One junction end disagrees with the germline gene, perhaps due to a read error. The V and J genes are TRBV11-2 and TRBJ2-1; 10 bases match TRBD2. This CDR3 comprises 16 residues. Looked up from germline, CDR1 is SGHAT and CDR2 is FQNNGV. DNA for the CDR3: TGTGCCAGCAGATTAGGGAGCGGGAGGGCCCGGCATGAGCAGTTCTTC. As protein: CASRLGSGRARHEQFF.

The chain couples TRBV4-2 to TRBJ2-1, with 13 positions matching TRBD2. V lost 2 bases and J lost 8; bases outside the gene matches: 6. Germline V gives CDR1 LGHNA, CDR2 YNFKEQ. The CDR3 sequence is 16 residues long. The CDR3 here is CASSQNPGLAGYEQFF. The CDR3 bases are TGTGCCAGCAGCCAAAATCCGGGACTAGCGGGGTATGAGCAGTTCTTC.

The chain recombines TRBV6-5 with TRBJ2-3; 9 positions agree with TRBD2. The CDR3 loop spans 16 amino acids. The germline CDR1 and CDR2 sequences are MNHEY and SVGAGI. The junction had 9 bases not matched to a gene; V was cut back by 4 bases and J by 4 bases. The CDR3 loop reads CASSSSGTSSADTQYF. The CDR3 DNA sequence: TGTGCCAGCAGTTCTTCAGGGACTAGCTCGGCAGATACGCAGTATTTT.

This clone appeared a few times. The V and J genes are TRBV7-8 and TRBJ2-7; D is ambiguous. Germline V gives CDR1 SGHVS, CDR2 FQNEAQ. This CDR3 is 14 amino acids long. Trimming shortened V by 5 bases and J by 3 bases, and 14 bases separated the two germline ends. CDR3 DNA sequence: TGTGCCAGCAGCCGTATACGGACGCTCTACGAGCAGTACTTC. The encoded protein is CASSRIRTLYEQYF.

The gene calls are TRBV19 and TRBJ2-5; D gene ambiguous. CDR1 is LNHDA, CDR2 SQIVND, per germline (reference sequence). This CDR3 region has 13 residues. The V gene lost 3 bases and the J gene lost 2 bases, with 7 bases spanning the gap. CDR3 DNA: TGTGCCAGTAGTATTGCCAGTCAAGAGACCCAGTACTTC. This codes for CASSIASQETQYF.

This rearrangement joins TRBV6-6 to TRBJ2-1, with D maybe TRBD1 (5 bases). The CDR3 has 15 residues. Germline V CDR1 and CDR2: MNHNY, SVGAGI (reference sequence). Trimming took off 2 bases at V and 3 bases at J, with 11 bases between the two ends. DNA for the CDR3: TGTGCCAGCAGTTACGGAAACAGGAACTACAATGAGCAGTTCTTC. It specifies CASSYGNRNYNEQFF.